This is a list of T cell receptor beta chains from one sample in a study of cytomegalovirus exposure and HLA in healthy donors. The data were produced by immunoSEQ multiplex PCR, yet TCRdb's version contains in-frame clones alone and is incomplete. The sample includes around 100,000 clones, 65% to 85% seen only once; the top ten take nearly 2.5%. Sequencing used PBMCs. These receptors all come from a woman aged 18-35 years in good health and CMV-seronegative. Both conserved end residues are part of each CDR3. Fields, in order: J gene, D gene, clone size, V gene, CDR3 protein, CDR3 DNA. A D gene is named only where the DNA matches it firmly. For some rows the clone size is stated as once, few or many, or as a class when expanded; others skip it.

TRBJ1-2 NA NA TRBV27 CASSLAGALHGYTF TGTGCCAGCAGTTTGGCGGGGGCGCTACATGGCTACACCTTC
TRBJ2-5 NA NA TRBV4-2 CASSQDIVWGGLLPQETQYF TGTGCCAGCAGCCAAGATATAGTCTGGGGCGGCCTCCTACCCCAAGAGACCCAGTACTTC
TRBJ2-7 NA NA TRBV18 CASSLVGTNEQYF TGTGCCAGCTCCCTAGTTGGGACAAACGAGCAGTACTTC
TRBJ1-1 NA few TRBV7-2 CASSLQGPMNTEAFF TGTGCCAGCAGCTTACAGGGGCCTATGAACACTGAAGCTTTCTTT
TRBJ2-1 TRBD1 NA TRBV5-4 CASSWDSTNEQFF TGTGCCAGCAGCTGGGACAGCACGAATGAGCAGTTCTTC
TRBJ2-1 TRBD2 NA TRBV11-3 CASSLVAGAHNEQFF TGTGCCAGCAGCTTAGTAGCGGGGGCCCACAATGAGCAGTTCTTC
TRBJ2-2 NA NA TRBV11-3 CASSPRILANTGELFF TGTGCCAGCAGCCCCCGTATCCTCGCGAACACCGGGGAGCTGTTTTTT
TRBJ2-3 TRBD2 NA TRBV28 CASSSSAGGPADTQYF TGTGCCAGCAGTTCTTCAGCGGGAGGGCCGGCAGATACGCAGTATTTT
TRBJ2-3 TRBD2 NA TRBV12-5 CASGSTGLAGHMKDTQYF TGTGCTAGTGGTTCGACAGGACTAGCGGGGCACATGAAAGATACGCAGTATTTT
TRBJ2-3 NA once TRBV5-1 CASSLAGLDTDTQYF TGCGCCAGCAGCTTGGCGGGACTTGACACAGATACGCAGTATTTT
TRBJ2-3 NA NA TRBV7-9 CASSLRRMEGTDTQYF TGTGCCAGCAGCTTACGGCGGATGGAGGGTACAGATACGCAGTATTTT
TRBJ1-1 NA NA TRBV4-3 CASSQVGNTEAFF TGCGCCAGCAGCCAAGTCGGGAACACTGAAGCTTTCTTT
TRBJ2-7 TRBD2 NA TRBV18 CASSSLAGVYEQYF TGTGCCAGCTCAAGCCTAGCGGGAGTGTACGAGCAGTACTTC
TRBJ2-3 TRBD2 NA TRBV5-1 CASNGGGFSTDTQYF TGCGCCAGCAACGGGGGGGGCTTTAGCACAGATACGCAGTATTTT
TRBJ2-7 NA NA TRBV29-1 CSVEDLAGSDEQYF TGCAGCGTTGAAGATCTGGCAGGATCGGACGAGCAGTACTTC
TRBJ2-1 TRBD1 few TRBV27 CASRELGWDRGNEQFF TGTGCCAGCAGAGAACTAGGCTGGGACAGGGGGAATGAGCAGTTCTTC
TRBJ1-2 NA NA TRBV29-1 CSVDQNYGYTF TGCAGCGTTGATCAGAACTATGGCTACACCTTC
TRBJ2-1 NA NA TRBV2 CASSENTYNEQFF TGTGCCAGCAGTGAGAACACCTACAATGAGCAGTTCTTC
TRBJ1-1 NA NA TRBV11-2 CASSLGSFSITEAFF TGTGCCAGCAGCTTAGGTAGTTTTTCCATCACTGAAGCTTTCTTT
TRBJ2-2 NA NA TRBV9 CASTPWAGVNTGELFF TGTGCCAGCACCCCATGGGCGGGCGTCAACACCGGGGAGCTGTTTTTT
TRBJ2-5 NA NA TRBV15 CATSRDAPGRGEETQYF TGTGCCACCAGCAGAGATGCCCCTGGCAGGGGTGAAGAGACCCAGTACTTC
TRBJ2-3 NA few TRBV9 CASSVAQVSTDTQYF TGTGCCAGCAGCGTAGCTCAGGTATCCACAGATACGCAGTATTTT
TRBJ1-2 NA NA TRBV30 CAWSTGVGYTF TGTGCCTGGAGTACCGGGGTAGGCTACACCTTC
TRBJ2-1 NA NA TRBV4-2 CASSQDRTGLFF TGTGCCAGCAGCCAAGACCGGACGGGACTGTTCTTC
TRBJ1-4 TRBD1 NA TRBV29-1 CSVPGQGIRNSPATNEKLFF TGCAGCGTCCCGGGACAGGGGATTCGCAACAGCCCTGCAACTAATGAAAAACTGTTTTTT
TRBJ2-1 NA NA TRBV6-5 CASSSFRAGSYNEQFF TGTGCCAGCAGTTCCTTTAGGGCGGGTTCCTACAATGAGCAGTTCTTC
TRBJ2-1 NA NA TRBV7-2 CASSLSLSSYNEQFF TGTGCCAGCAGCTTATCGCTAAGCTCCTACAATGAGCAGTTCTTC
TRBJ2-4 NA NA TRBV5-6 CASSLWTLAKNIQYF TGTGCCAGCAGCTTGTGGACTTTAGCCAAAAACATTCAGTACTTC
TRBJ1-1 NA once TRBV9 CASSVSPGSMNTEAFF TGTGCCAGCAGCGTATCCCCCGGGTCGATGAACACTGAAGCTTTCTTT
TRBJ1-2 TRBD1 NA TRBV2 CASSVTGGAEAGYTF TGTGCCAGCAGTGTGACAGGGGGCGCGGAGGCCGGCTACACCTTC
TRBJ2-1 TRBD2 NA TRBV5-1 CASSLPGTSGYNEQFF TGCGCCAGCAGCTTGCCCGGGACTAGCGGATACAATGAGCAGTTCTTC
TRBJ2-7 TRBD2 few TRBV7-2 CASSLDLTSGPYEQYF TGTGCCAGCAGCTTAGACCTGACTAGCGGACCGTACGAGCAGTACTTC
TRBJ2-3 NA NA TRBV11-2 CASRRLQGPDTQYF TGTGCCAGCAGACGACTCCAGGGCCCAGATACGCAGTATTTT
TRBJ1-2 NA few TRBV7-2 CASSFLDTRYGYTF TGTGCCAGCAGCTTTCTTGACACCCGCTATGGCTACACCTTC
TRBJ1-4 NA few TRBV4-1 CASSLVGTGNEKLFF TGCGCCAGCAGCCTGGTAGGGACTGGGAATGAAAAACTGTTTTTT
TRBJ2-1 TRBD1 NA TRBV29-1 CSVDLTGYNEQFF TGCAGCGTCGACCTGACAGGGTACAATGAGCAGTTCTTC
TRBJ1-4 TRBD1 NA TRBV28 CASSSPFGTGGEKLFF TGTGCCAGCAGCTCCCCTTTTGGGACAGGTGGAGAAAAACTGTTTTTT
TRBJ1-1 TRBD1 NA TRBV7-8 CASSLALRTGGTEAFF TGTGCCAGCAGCTTAGCGCTGCGGACAGGGGGCACTGAAGCTTTCTTT
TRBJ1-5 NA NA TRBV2 CASRGRRSQPQHF TGTGCCAGCAGGGGCCGCCGCTCGCAGCCCCAGCATTTT
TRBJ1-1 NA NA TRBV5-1 CASSSGGLAFF TGCGCCAGCAGCTCCGGGGGATTGGCTTTCTTT
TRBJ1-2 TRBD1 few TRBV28 CASSLTGVEDGYTF TGTGCCAGCAGTCTGACAGGGGTGGAGGATGGCTACACCTTC
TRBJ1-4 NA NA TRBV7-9 CASSGAGLTNEKLFF TGTGCCAGCAGTGGAGCGGGGCTAACTAATGAAAAACTGTTTTTT
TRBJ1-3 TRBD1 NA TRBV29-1 CSVYDRGGNTIYF TGCAGCGTCTATGACAGGGGAGGAAACACCATATATTTT
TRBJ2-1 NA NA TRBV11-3 CASSWDSGREQFF TGTGCCAGCAGCTGGGACTCCGGCCGGGAGCAGTTCTTC
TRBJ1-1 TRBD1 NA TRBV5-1 CASRATGGIEAFF TGCGCCAGCAGGGCAACAGGGGGGATCGAAGCTTTCTTT